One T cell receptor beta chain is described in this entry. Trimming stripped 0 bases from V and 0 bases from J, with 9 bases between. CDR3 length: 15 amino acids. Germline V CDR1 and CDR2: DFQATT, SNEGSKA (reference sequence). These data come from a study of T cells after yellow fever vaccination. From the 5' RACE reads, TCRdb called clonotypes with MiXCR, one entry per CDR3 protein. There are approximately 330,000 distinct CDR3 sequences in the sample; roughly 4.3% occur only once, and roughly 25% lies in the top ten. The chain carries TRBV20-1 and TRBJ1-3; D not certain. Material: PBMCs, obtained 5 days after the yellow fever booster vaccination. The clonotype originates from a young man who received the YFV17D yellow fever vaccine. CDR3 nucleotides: TGCAGTGCTAGAGATAGAACATGCTCTGGAAACACCATATATTTT. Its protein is CSARDRTCSGNTIYF.